This T cell receptor (beta chain) is from a study of vaccination and CD4 T cells after COVID-19. Study at large: The study collected post-vaccine samples a median around 77 days after dose two, with a range of 14 to 241.

As concerns this clonotype: Its antigen is still unknown.

Germline lookup yields CDR1 SGHRS and CDR2 YFSETQ. The V gene end was trimmed by 4 bases and the J gene end by 5 bases; junction bases not matched to a gene: 6. This CDR3 is built from 14 residues. Treatment: approximately nine-day PBMC culture with coronavirus spike peptide pools or control peptides (ViraFEST assay). ViraFEST enlarged antigen-specific T cell populations with peptide pools and afterwards sequenced TCRs. Half-medium changes with fresh IL-2 medium occurred on days 3 and 7. Findings of the study overall: Median SARS-CoV-2-reactive clonotype numbers went from approximately 23 to 38; this increase was not significant.

Sequenced with the Oncomine TCR Beta short-read assay was DNA taken from cultured CD4+ T cells. TCRdb re-called the PCR reads through MiXCR, storing one row per CDR3 protein. In the table there are some 10,000 distinct CDR3 sequences, 50% to 65% of which are singletons. The TCR sequence derives from a human donor who had recovered from COVID-19. The gene calls are TRBV5-1 and TRBJ2-5, with 9 nucleotides matching TRBD1. The sequencing sample was made of CD4+ T cells from blood, cultured in vitro. In DNA, the CDR3 is TGCGCCAGCAGCGACGGGACAGGGTACGAGACCCAGTACTTC. Protein sequence: CASSDGTGYETQYF.